The 30 T cell receptor beta chains given below trace back to one sample, sequenced in a study of blood T cell repertoires in COVID-19 (dated by TCRdb to 2020 to 2021). Libraries came from the immunoSEQ multiplex PCR assay. The table was pulled from immuneACCESS by TCRdb, which kept in-frame rearrangements only. Such tables lose some clones; where checked, under half of the loss comes from unresolved V genes, and the rest has no known cause. This sample gives 26,000 or so clones in total; nearly 90% of them show up just once. The biggest ten clones account for approximately 11% of the sample. Input material: peripheral blood. All receptors come from a man between 70 and 80 years old with acute or convalescent COVID-19.

V usage is TRBV11-2 and J usage is TRBJ1-1; tentatively, D is TRBD1 (5 bases). Trimming took 0 bases from V and 5 from J, leaving 10 bases between them. Germline V gives CDR1 SGHAT, CDR2 FQNNGV. This CDR3 is 14 amino acids long. The CDR3 coding sequence is TGTGCCAGCAGCTTAGATCGGGGGAGAACTGAAGCTTTCTTT. Protein sequence: CASSLDRGRTEAFF.

The gene calls are TRBV19 and TRBJ2-5, with D possibly TRBD2 on 6 matching bases. CDR3 length: 16 residues. V lost 5 bases, J lost 3 bases, and 19 bases lay in between. CDR1 LNHDA and CDR2 SQIVND come from the germline V gene (reference sequence). CDR3 region: CASSRIVYGTEETQYF. The CDR3 DNA sequence: TGTGCCAGTAGTCGCATAGTGTATGGGACTGAAGAGACCCAGTACTTC.

Here the CDR3 DNA reads TGTGCCAGCTCACCACCCGGTGCGGGGCCCCAGCATTTT. It is translated as CASSPPGAGPQHF. The chain links TRBV18 to TRBJ1-5, with D unresolved. Between the trimmed V and J ends, which lost 0 bases and 9 bases, there was a span of 9 bases. The CDR3 spans 13 residues. Germline values: CDR1 KGHSH, CDR2 LQKENI.

The rearrangement uses TRBV7-8 and TRBJ2-5; tentatively, D is TRBD2 (6 bases). V was shortened by 5 bases and J by 2 bases, with 9 bases between the two germline ends. Germline CDR1 SGHVS, CDR2 FQNEAQ. CDR3 length: 13 amino acids. The CDR3 loop is CASSAGPQETQYF. The CDR3 DNA sequence: TGTGCCAGCAGCGCGGGACCACAAGAGACCCAGTACTTC. Combining the CDR3 with reference TRBV7-8 and TRBJ2-5 gives the whole variable domain GAGVSQSPRYKVAKRGQDVALRCDPISGHVSLFWYQQALGQGPEFLTYFQNEAQLDKSGLPSDRFFAERPEGSVSTLKIQRTQQEDSAVYLCASSAGPQETQYFGPGTRLLVL.

This clone has just one count. The chain recombines TRBV2 with TRBJ2-3; D call uncertain. V lost 5 bases to trimming and J lost 0 bases, with 9 bases between them. This CDR3 has 14 amino acids. Germline values: CDR1 SNHLY, CDR2 FYNNEI. The DNA of the CDR3 is TGTGCCAGCAGTACCAAAACTAGCACAGATACGCAGTATTTT. Translated: CASSTKTSTDTQYF.

V is TRBV5-1 and J is TRBJ2-5, with 7 bases aligning to TRBD1. Germline lookup yields CDR1 SGHRS and CDR2 YFSETQ. This CDR3 comprises 14 residues. Unmatched junction bases numbered 4, after V lost 2 bases and J lost 3 bases. The CDR3 protein is CASSLLDREETQYF. The CDR3, as DNA: TGCGCCAGCAGCTTACTAGACAGGGAAGAGACCCAGTACTTC.

The genes are TRBV4-3 and TRBJ2-2; 10 bases map to TRBD2. V lost 0 bases, J lost 5 bases, and 3 bases stayed unmatched. CDR3 size: 16 residues. From germline, CDR1 is LGHNA and CDR2 YSLEER. CDR3 bases: TGCGCCAGCAGCCAAGATGGGGGACTAGCGACCGGGGAGCTGTTTTTT. Amino acids: CASSQDGGLATGELFF.

This clone was counted once. The chain carries TRBV7-3 and TRBJ2-1; 7 nucleotides agree with TRBD2. The CDR3 runs to 15 residues. V gave up 5 bases and J gave up 6 bases; unmatched junction bases: 10. CDR1 and CDR2 (germline): SGHTA, FQGTGA. CDR3 coding DNA: TGTGCCAGCAGCGCCCAAGAAGGGAGGGCCAATGAGCAGTTCTTC. It is translated as CASSAQEGRANEQFF.

This clone was seen once. This chain joins TRBV3-1 (or the pseudogene TRBV3-2) and TRBJ2-2, with 8 nucleotides matching TRBD1. Germline V gene data show CDR1 as LGHDT and CDR2 as YNNKEL (reference sequence). J gave up 6 bases and V 3 bases, and 9 bases lay outside the gene matches. The CDR3 is 16 residues long. DNA of the CDR3: TGTGCCAGCAGCCAGAACCCTGGGACAGGCGCCGGGGAGCTGTTTTTT. Protein sequence: CASSQNPGTGAGELFF.

This clone was picked up one time. The chain couples TRBV21-1 to TRBJ2-1; the table's D call of TRBD2 was not tested on the DNA. TRBV21-1 is described as a pseudogene. This CDR3 region has 21 residues. CDR3 residues: CASSKRVLAGDPSSSYNEQFF. Written as DNA, the CDR3 is TGTGCCAGCAGCAAAAGAGTACTAGCGGGAGATCCCTCGAGCTCCTACAATGAGCAGTTCTTC.

The chain links TRBV7-3 to TRBJ2-2; possibly TRBD2 for D (5 bases). The germline gives CDR1 SGHTA, CDR2 FQGTGA. V lost 5 bases and J 6 bases, leaving 19 bases between the germline ends. The CDR3 has 16 amino acids. Written as DNA, the CDR3 is TGTGCCAGCAGCCTACCGGACTCCCTAGGCTCCGGGGAGCTGTTTTTT. Its translation: CASSLPDSLGSGELFF.

The chain links TRBV7-8 to TRBJ2-3; 9 bases are a match to TRBD2. This CDR3 region has 17 residues. With V trimmed by 7 bases and J by 2 bases, 13 bases remained unmatched. Germline loops: CDR1 SGHVS, CDR2 FQNEAQ. CDR3 residues: CASTSGTSFSITDTQYF. The CDR3 DNA reads TGTGCCAGCACTTCCGGGACTAGCTTTTCGATCACAGATACGCAGTATTTT.

This clone was detected only once. The gene calls are TRBV7-9 and TRBJ2-1; 9 bases map to TRBD2. Germline V CDR1 and CDR2: SEHNR, FQNEAQ (reference sequence). The CDR3 contains 18 residues. For the CDR3, the DNA is TGTGCAAGCGGAGGACATAGCGGGAGCCCCCGATCCTACAATGAGCAGTTCTTC. Residues: CASGGHSGSPRSYNEQFF.

The chain recombines TRBV29-1 with TRBJ2-1; D is uncertain. With 3 bases removed from V and 0 bases from J, the gap between germline ends came to 12 bases. CDR1 and CDR2 (germline): SQVTM, ANQGSEA. The CDR3 contains 15 residues. CDR3 in DNA: TGCAGCGTTGACAGGCCCGCCGGCTCCTACAATGAGCAGTTCTTC. It is translated as CSVDRPAGSYNEQFF.

The chain couples TRBV10-2 to TRBJ1-4, with D maybe TRBD1 (5 bases). Trimming pared 6 bases from V and 1 base from J, leaving 9 bases between. The CDR3 is made up of 14 amino acids. The V gene's germline CDR1 is WSHSY and CDR2 SAAADI. The CDR3 bases are TGCGCCAGCAGCGCAGACAGAACTAATGAAAAACTGTTTTTT. This sequence encodes CASSADRTNEKLFF.

This clone was counted a few times. V is TRBV9 and J is TRBJ1-3; D uncertain. V was pared by 0 bases and J by 1 base, with 5 bases between. The CDR3 runs 14 residues. Germline lookup yields CDR1 SGDLS and CDR2 YYNGEE. CDR3 in DNA: TGTGCCAGCAGCGTAGACTTTTCTGGAAACACCATATATTTT. Encoded protein: CASSVDFSGNTIYF.

This clone showed up just once. The chain uses TRBV7-9 and TRBJ2-5; 11 bases map to TRBD1. CDR3 length equals 14 residues. Germline trimming cut 5 bases from V and 5 bases from J; bases unmatched to any gene: 4. Germline V CDR1 and CDR2: SEHNR, FQNEAQ (reference sequence). CDR3 sequence reads: CASSQDRGRETQYF. DNA of the CDR3: TGTGCCAGCAGCCAGGACAGGGGGCGGGAGACCCAGTACTTC.

V usage is TRBV5-8 and J usage is TRBJ1-2; 9 bases agree with TRBD1. The germline V gene has CDR1 SGHTS and CDR2 YDEGEE. This CDR3 spans 17 amino acids. After removal of 1 base from V and 8 bases from J, the junction contained 15 bases not matched to a gene. The DNA for the CDR3 is TGTGCCAGCAGCTTGTTCGGGACAGGGCGTAGCGTCATCGGCTACACCTTC. It yields the protein CASSLFGTGRSVIGYTF.

The genes are TRBV18 and TRBJ1-1, with 7 bases identical to TRBD1. CDR1 and CDR2 (germline): KGHSH, LQKENI. V trimming: 0 bases; J trimming: 1 base; junction bases outside the gene matches: 8. The CDR3 has 17 amino acids. The CDR3 bases are TGTGCCAGCTCACCACCGGATAACAGGGGTCCGAACACTGAAGCTTTCTTT. This gives the protein CASSPPDNRGPNTEAFF.

J is TRBJ2-2 and V is TRBV14; TRBD2 aligns across 13 bases. V lost 4 bases and J lost 3; bases outside the gene matches: 2. This CDR3 has 16 residues. Germline assignment: CDR1 SGHDN and CDR2 FVKESK. Written as DNA, the CDR3 is TGTGCCAGCAGCCCTACTAGCGGGAGGGACACCGGGGAGCTGTTTTTT. Protein product: CASSPTSGRDTGELFF.

The chain joins TRBV16 to TRBJ2-3; maybe TRBD2 (6 bases). Trimming shortened V by 2 bases and J by 4 bases, and 16 bases separated the two germline ends. Germline V gene lookup returns CDR1 KGHSY and CDR2 FQNENV. The CDR3 runs 16 residues. The CDR3 DNA is TGTGCCAGCAGCCAACCGGGACTGACGAGTTCAGATACGCAGTATTTT. This gives the protein CASSQPGLTSSDTQYF.

The chain recombines TRBV7-2 with TRBJ1-3; D possibly corresponds to TRBD1 (6 bases). V dropped 3 bases and J dropped 3 bases, with 9 bases sitting between them. The V gene's germline CDR1 is SGHTA and CDR2 FQGNSA. CDR3 length: 14 amino acids. CDR3 nucleotide sequence: TGTGCCAGCAGCTTGGCAGGGGTTGGAAACACCATATATTTT. It yields the protein CASSLAGVGNTIYF.

The genes are TRBV7-2 and TRBJ2-7, with a tentative D call TRBD1 (5 bases). Germline CDR1 is SGHTA and CDR2 is FQGNSA. CDR3 length: 14 amino acids. V was clipped by 5 bases and J by 7 bases, with 18 bases between them. The CDR3 spells CASSPEQGIGEQYF. The CDR3 coding sequence is TGTGCCAGCAGCCCAGAGCAGGGCATCGGGGAGCAGTACTTC.

V gene TRBV19 combines with J gene TRBJ2-2, with 10 bases fitting TRBD1. V dropped 5 bases and J dropped 5; count of bases not matched to a gene: 2. The CDR3 has 14 amino acids. Germline CDR1 and CDR2: LNHDA and SQIVND (reference sequence). The CDR3 DNA reads as TGTGCCAGTAGTTTGGACAGGGGGACCGGGGAGCTGTTTTTT. It yields the protein CASSLDRGTGELFF.

CDR3 nucleotide sequence: TGTGCCAGCACGGGGTACCAAGAGACCCAGTACTTC. This gives the protein CASTGYQETQYF. The V gene is TRBV12-3 or TRBV12-4, the J gene TRBJ2-5; a weak D match, TRBD2 (5 bases). This CDR3 has 12 residues. The germline V and J ends were trimmed by 7 bases and 0 bases, with 6 bases remaining between them.

The rearrangement joins TRBV7-3 to TRBJ2-7; possible D gene TRBD1, 5 bases. The germline V gene has CDR1 SGHTA and CDR2 FQGTGA. The CDR3 runs to 16 residues. V was pared by 2 bases and J by 7 bases, with 21 bases between. The CDR3 sequence: CASSLGAERLLWEQYF. CDR3 sequence (DNA): TGTGCCAGCAGCTTAGGGGCAGAACGACTCCTGTGGGAGCAGTACTTC.

The CDR3 nucleotides are TGTGCCAGCAGAGAGGACAGGGCGAACACCGGGGAGCTGTTTTTT. Amino acids: CASREDRANTGELFF. V and J are TRBV6-4 and TRBJ2-2; 8 bases map to TRBD1. Germline-derived CDR1 and CDR2 are MRHNA and SNTAGT. V dropped 6 bases and J dropped 0; count of bases not matched to a gene: 3. This CDR3 is 15 amino acids long.

This clone was seen only once. The chain carries TRBV28 and TRBJ1-2; possible D gene TRBD1, 6 bases. From germline, CDR1 is MDHEN and CDR2 SYDVKM. V was pared by 6 bases and J by 8 bases, with 16 bases between. The CDR3 sequence is 13 residues long. The CDR3: CASRPQGLGGYTF. The CDR3 DNA follows: TGTGCCAGCAGGCCCCAGGGGTTAGGGGGCTACACCTTC.

The chain links TRBV7-9 to TRBJ2-2; D gene uncertain. The germline V and J ends were trimmed by 0 bases and 6 bases, with 11 bases remaining between them. Germline V CDR1 and CDR2: SEHNR, FQNEAQ (reference sequence). The CDR3 spans 15 residues. This CDR3 reads CASSLAIYQAGELFF. The DNA for the CDR3 is TGTGCCAGCAGCTTAGCTATCTACCAAGCCGGGGAGCTGTTTTTT. Full variable domain (outside the CDR3, taken from reference TRBV7-9 and TRBJ2-2): DTGVSQNPRHKITKRGQNVTFRCDPISEHNRLYWYRQTLGQGPEFLTYFQNEAQLEKSRLLSDRFSAERPKGSFSTLEIQRTEQGDSAMYLCASSLAIYQAGELFFGEGSRLTVL.

This chain uses TRBV25-1 with TRBJ1-1; D is undetermined. CDR3 length: 12 residues. V was clipped by 1 base and J by 8 bases, with 8 bases between them. Per germline, CDR1 MGHDK and CDR2 SYGVNS. The CDR3 nucleotides read TGTGCCAGCAGTGAATTCAACAGAGAAGCTTTCTTT. Translated: CASSEFNREAFF. Together with reference TRBV25-1 and TRBJ1-1, the CDR3 gives the full variable domain: EADIYQTPRYLVIGTGKKITLECSQTMGHDKMYWYQQDPGMELHLIHYSYGVNSTEKGDLSSESTVSRIRTEHFPLTLESARPSHTSQYLCASSEFNREAFFGQGTRLTVV.